This T cell receptor (beta chain) was captured by sequencing in a study of blood T cell repertoires in COVID-19. Overall study context: In each case, the material was cDNA or gDNA derived from T cells, B-cell-depleted T cells, or PBMCs.

Per the study methods: Estimation of nucleated cell counts relied on the amplification of reference gene primers. Method: immunoSEQ multiplex PCR; TCRdb's copy keeps in-frame clones and lacks some. V, J and clone size were drawn from that table, and D and trimming were deduced from the DNA. This table has around 72,000 clones, roughly four fifths appearing once. CDR3 length: 13 amino acids. Germline V gene data show CDR1 as LNHNV and CDR2 as YYDKDF (reference sequence). The V end was cut by 1 base, the J end by 5 bases, with 7 bases between. This TCR was recovered from a woman aged 60-75 years with acute or convalescent COVID-19. The chain joins TRBV15 to TRBJ2-3; TRBD1 is a possible D gene (5 bases). Specimen: peripheral blood. CDR3 sequence (DNA): TGTGCCACCAGCAGAGGGGGCAAAGATACGCAGTATTTT. This encodes CATSRGGKDTQYF. The whole variable domain, filled in from reference TRBV15 and TRBJ2-3, reads DAMVIQNPRYQVTQFGKPVTLSCSQTLNHNVMYWYQQKSSQAPKLLFHYYDKDFNNEADTPDNFQSRRPNTSFCFLDIRSPGLGDTAMYLCATSRGGKDTQYFGPGTRLTVL.